The 29 T cell receptor beta chains in this list originate from one sample, sequenced in a study of T cells in tuberculosis. The protocol was immunoSEQ multiplex PCR, while the TCRdb copy is restricted to in-frame clones and leaves out a portion. Of around 50,000 clones in the sample, around 90% were seen once. Thawed, overnight-rested PBMC were stained with GMM-loaded CD1B tetramer, viability dye and anti-CD3, then sorted. The lipid loaded on the CD1B tetramers was C32 glucose monomycolate from Rhodococcus equi. The specimen was CD1b-GMM tetramer-negative cells sorted from PBMCs. These TCRs come from an adult woman with latent tuberculosis.

In this sample, this clone turned up a few times. The chain couples TRBV18 to TRBJ1-1; no clear D gene. The CDR3 has 13 residues. The V end was cut by 2 bases, the J end by 1 base, with 5 bases between. The germline CDR1 and CDR2 sequences are KGHSH and LQKENI. CDR3 bases: TGTGCCAGCTCACCAGAGAGGAACACTGAAGCTTTCTTT. Protein: CASSPERNTEAFF.

The CDR3 loop reads CASSYHASTEQYF. CDR3 DNA: TGTGCCAGCAGTTACCACGCTAGCACCGAGCAGTACTTC. The chain joins TRBV6-5 to TRBJ2-7; D is perhaps TRBD2 (5 bases). The V gene lost 2 bases and the J gene lost 6 bases, with 11 bases spanning the gap. CDR1 is MNHEY and CDR2 is SVGAGI in the germline V gene. The CDR3 extends over 13 amino acids.

The rearrangement uses TRBV11-2 and TRBJ2-3; D is possibly TRBD1 (6 bases). With 4 bases removed from V and 0 bases from J, the gap between germline ends came to 17 bases. The germline V gene encodes CDR1 SGHAT and CDR2 FQNNGV. The CDR3 runs to 17 residues. Here the CDR3 reads CASSSGRLTGSTDTQYF. In nucleotides, the CDR3 is TGTGCCAGCAGCTCCGGAAGGCTGACAGGAAGCACAGATACGCAGTATTTT.

The chain couples TRBV28 to TRBJ2-7, with 7 bases lining up with TRBD2. Germline loops: CDR1 MDHEN, CDR2 SYDVKM. The V and J ends lost 5 bases and 3 bases, in that order; junction bases with no gene match: 13. The CDR3 sequence is 16 residues long. The CDR3 bases are TGTGCCAGCAGTCCCTCACCCCGGGACTACCTCTACGAGCAGTACTTC. This encodes CASSPSPRDYLYEQYF.

The chain employs TRBV29-1 and TRBJ2-1, with D unclear. Deletions cut 5 bases from V and 7 bases from J, with 6 bases between. Germline assignment: CDR1 SQVTM and CDR2 ANQGSEA. The CDR3 spans 10 residues. In nucleotides, the CDR3 is TGCAGCGTTCTTCTTAATGAGCAGTTCTTC. Its translation is CSVLLNEQFF.

The chain joins TRBV4-2 to TRBJ2-1; D is possibly TRBD2 (5 bases). The V end lost 0 bases, the J end lost 4 bases, and 13 bases lay between the germline ends. The CDR3 covers 16 residues. Germline V CDR1 and CDR2: LGHNA, YNFKEQ. CDR3 region: CASSQEKGDSYNEQFF. CDR3 sequence (DNA): TGTGCCAGCAGCCAAGAAAAGGGAGACTCTTACAATGAGCAGTTCTTC.

On this clone: This CDR3 is also generated by other DNA sequences in the sample. The genes are TRBV29-1 and TRBJ1-6, with D unresolved. Trimming took 6 bases from V and 0 from J, leaving 12 bases between them. Germline CDR1 is SQVTM and CDR2 is ANQGSEA. The CDR3 loop spans 15 amino acids. In DNA form, the CDR3 reads TGCAGCGTCCGGACTGATAGCTCCTATAATTCACCCCTCCACTTT. It is translated as CSVRTDSSYNSPLHF.

CDR3 nucleotides: TGTGCCAGCCAGAGGGAGAGCAATCAGCCCCAGCATTTT. Translated: CASQRESNQPQHF. This sequence joins TRBV6-1 and TRBJ1-5, with unresolved D. This CDR3 is 13 amino acids long. The V and J ends lost 8 bases and 1 base respectively, with 9 bases between them. Germline values: CDR1 MNHNS, CDR2 SASEGT.

This chain links TRBV27 with TRBJ2-1, with unresolved D. This CDR3 is built from 15 residues. Per the germline V gene, CDR1 is MNHEY and CDR2 is SMNVEV (reference sequence). The ends were cut back, 2 bases at V and 0 bases at J, with 8 bases in the middle. CDR3 residues: CASSLVSSSYNEQFF. The DNA of the CDR3 is TGTGCCAGCAGTTTAGTTAGTAGCTCCTACAATGAGCAGTTCTTC.

The V gene is TRBV29-1, the J gene TRBJ2-7; a possible D gene is TRBD2 (6 bases). Deletions cut 7 bases from V and 0 bases from J, with 13 bases between. Germline V gene data show CDR1 as SQVTM and CDR2 as ANQGSEA. The CDR3 runs 13 residues. The CDR3: CSGGAGGSYEQYF. The CDR3 nucleotides read TGCAGCGGAGGGGCCGGGGGCTCCTACGAGCAGTACTTC.

V is TRBV6-1 and J is TRBJ2-2; possibly TRBD1 for D (5 bases). Per the germline V gene, CDR1 is MNHNS and CDR2 is SASEGT. The CDR3 length is 17 residues. V lost 4 bases and J lost 0, with 15 bases in between. CDR3 nucleotides: TGTGCCAGCAGTGGGGGCTCGGCAGGGACGAACACCGGGGAGCTGTTTTTT. It translates to CASSGGSAGTNTGELFF.

The chain recombines TRBV19 with TRBJ2-3; no clear D. Trimming shortened V by 4 bases and J by 0 bases, and 8 bases separated the two germline ends. Germline V CDR1 and CDR2: LNHDA, SQIVND (reference sequence). CDR3 length: 14 amino acids. The CDR3 spells CASSRTASTDTQYF. DNA for the CDR3: TGTGCCAGTAGTAGAACAGCTAGCACAGATACGCAGTATTTT.

The chain carries TRBV18 and TRBJ1-3; 7 bases fit TRBD1. Germline loops: CDR1 KGHSH, CDR2 LQKENI. CDR3 length: 15 residues. V lost 5 bases, J lost 0 bases, and 4 bases stayed unmatched. CDR3 loop: CASSSTGDSGNTIYF. As DNA, the CDR3 is TGTGCCAGCTCATCAACAGGGGACTCTGGAAACACCATATATTTT.

V gene TRBV7-9 combines with J gene TRBJ2-1; no clear D. This CDR3 has 12 residues. Germline V gene lookup returns CDR1 SEHNR and CDR2 FQNEAQ (reference sequence). V dropped 2 bases and J dropped 7 bases, with 6 bases sitting between them. The CDR3 loop is CASSLKRNEQFF. CDR3 coding DNA: TGTGCCAGCAGCTTAAAGAGAAATGAGCAGTTCTTC. The whole variable domain, remainder taken from reference TRBV7-9 and TRBJ2-1, is DTGVSQNPRHKITKRGQNVTFRCDPISEHNRLYWYRQTLGQGPEFLTYFQNEAQLEKSRLLSDRFSAERPKGSFSTLEIQRTEQGDSAMYLCASSLKRNEQFFGPGTRLTVL.

The chain is built from TRBV4-1 and TRBJ2-1; D is perhaps TRBD1 (6 bases). Germline V CDR1 and CDR2: MGHRA, YSYEKL. This CDR3 has 16 amino acids. V was shortened by 1 base and J by 4 bases, with 14 bases between the two germline ends. The CDR3 DNA sequence: TGCGCCAGCAGCCAAGGCCCTGGACAGATTTACAATGAGCAGTTCTTC. Its protein is CASSQGPGQIYNEQFF.

The rearrangement links TRBV6-1 to TRBJ1-2; 11 positions agree with TRBD1. CDR3 length equals 14 residues. Germline lookup yields CDR1 MNHNS and CDR2 SASEGT. J gave up 3 bases and V 6 bases, and 3 bases lay outside the gene matches. The CDR3 DNA follows: TGTGCCAGCAGGAGGACAGGGGGCGACTATGGCTACACCTTC. This encodes CASRRTGGDYGYTF.

The chain couples TRBV6-1 to TRBJ2-1; 7 bases line up with TRBD1. The length of the CDR3 is 15 residues. V gave up 1 base and J gave up 8 bases; unmatched junction bases: 8. Germline CDR1 MNHNS, CDR2 SASEGT. The CDR3 loop is CASSEVAGGTDEQFF. DNA of the CDR3: TGTGCCAGCAGTGAAGTGGCAGGGGGTACAGATGAGCAGTTCTTC.

The rearrangement uses TRBV14 and TRBJ2-3, with TRBD1 as a possible D gene (5 bases). Germline CDR1 SGHDN, CDR2 FVKESK. The V end lost 4 bases, the J end lost 1 base, and 12 bases lay between the germline ends. The CDR3 runs 15 residues. The CDR3 region is CASSLGDYGTDTQYF. CDR3 DNA: TGTGCCAGCAGCCTAGGGGATTACGGCACAGATACGCAGTATTTT.

This chain joins TRBV11-2 and TRBJ2-7; TRBD1 aligns across 7 bases. The CDR3 extends over 12 amino acids. V was clipped by 5 bases and J by 4 bases; unmatched bases: 2. Germline V lookup: CDR1 SGHAT, CDR2 FQNNGV. The CDR3 DNA reads as TGTGCCAGCAGCACAGGGGCTTACGAGCAGTACTTC. It translates to CASSTGAYEQYF.

The V call is TRBV28, the J call TRBJ2-7; TRBD1 is a possible D gene (5 bases). Germline CDR1 reads MDHEN; CDR2 reads SYDVKM. CDR3 length equals 14 residues. Trimming left V 7 bases short and J 1 base short, with 14 bases between. The CDR3 protein is CASKFLAGSYEQYF. The CDR3 coding sequence is TGTGCCAGCAAGTTTTTGGCAGGGTCCTACGAGCAGTACTTC.

The chain joins TRBV6-5 to TRBJ2-7; 10 nucleotides agree with TRBD2. With V trimmed by 8 bases and J by 7 bases, 8 bases remained unmatched. In germline, CDR1 is MNHEY, CDR2 SVGAGI. This CDR3 has 13 amino acids. CDR3 residues: CASGPSGRREQYF. CDR3 nucleotides: TGTGCCAGCGGGCCTAGCGGGAGACGGGAGCAGTACTTC.

The V gene is TRBV6-5, the J gene TRBJ2-3, with 10 bases fitting TRBD2. CDR1 is MNHEY, CDR2 SVGAGI, per germline. V lost 2 bases, J lost 2 bases, and 4 bases stayed unmatched. The CDR3 length is 16 residues. CDR3 loop: CASSYQRGGPTDTQYF. CDR3 DNA sequence: TGTGCCAGCAGTTACCAGCGGGGGGGTCCCACAGATACGCAGTATTTT.

The chain couples TRBV5-6 to TRBJ1-5; TRBD1 is a possible D gene (6 bases). Germline assignment: CDR1 SGHDT and CDR2 YYEEEE. Trimming stripped 5 bases from V and 7 bases from J, with 19 bases between. The CDR3 length is 15 residues. CDR3 region: CASSSQGGWAQPQHF. CDR3 DNA sequence: TGTGCCAGCAGTTCACAGGGCGGTTGGGCCCAGCCCCAGCATTTT.

The chain is built from TRBV5-6 and TRBJ2-7; no clear D gene. The length of the CDR3 is 14 residues. Germline V gene sequence: CDR1 SGHDT, CDR2 YYEEEE. V lost 2 bases and J lost 3, with 12 bases in between. The CDR3 DNA is TGTGCCAGCAGCTTTTTTATATGGAGCTACGAGCAGTACTTC. It codes for CASSFFIWSYEQYF. The variable domain in full, completed from reference TRBV5-6 and TRBJ2-7, reads DAGVTQSPTHLIKTRGQQVTLRCSPKSGHDTVSWYQQALGQGPQFIFQYYEEEERQRGNFPDRFSGHQFPNYSSELNVNALLLGDSALYLCASSFFIWSYEQYFGPGTRLTVT.

The chain links TRBV19 to TRBJ1-3, with 9 bases aligning to TRBD1. CDR1 is LNHDA, CDR2 SQIVND, per germline (reference sequence). The CDR3 is 13 residues long. V was clipped by 5 bases and J by 7 bases; unmatched bases: 3. The CDR3 DNA reads as TGTGCCAGTAGTGGGGGACAGGGCAACACCATATATTTT. Translated, it gives CASSGGQGNTIYF.

The chain couples TRBV7-2 to TRBJ2-5; D uncertain. The J call could be wrong; TRBJ2-7 is a better fit for the DNA end. Looked up from germline, CDR1 is SGHTA and CDR2 is FQGNSA. The CDR3 is 11 amino acids. The CDR3 nucleotides are TGTGCCAGCGGTAGCTCCTACGAGCAGTACTTC. Protein: CASGSSYEQYF.

The chain uses TRBV4-1 and TRBJ2-2, with TRBD2 as a possible D gene (6 bases). The CDR3 runs to 14 residues. Germline values: CDR1 MGHRA, CDR2 YSYEKL. The V gene lost 1 base and the J gene lost 4 bases, with 7 bases spanning the gap. CDR3 sequence (DNA): TGCGCCAGCAGCCAAGGGGACTTCACCGGGGAGCTGTTTTTT. Translating it yields CASSQGDFTGELFF.

The chain is built from TRBV5-1 and TRBJ2-3; TRBD2 aligns across 7 bases. With 1 base clipped from V and 6 bases from J, the junction kept 11 bases outside the gene matches. CDR1 is SGHRS, CDR2 YFSETQ, per germline. The CDR3 contains 16 residues. The CDR3 here is CASSLSGGSMLDTQYF. CDR3 DNA sequence: TGCGCCAGCAGCTTGTCTGGCGGGAGTATGCTGGATACGCAGTATTTT. Complete variable domain (other parts from reference TRBV5-1 and TRBJ2-3): KAGVTQTPRYLIKTRGQQVTLSCSPISGHRSVSWYQQTPGQGLQFLFEYFSETQRNKGNFPGRFSGRQFSNSRSEMNVSTLELGDSALYLCASSLSGGSMLDTQYFGPGTRLTVL.

V is TRBV6-1 and J is TRBJ1-1; D call uncertain. The CDR3 runs 15 residues. V lost 0 bases and J 3 bases, leaving 11 bases between the germline ends. The germline gives CDR1 MNHNS, CDR2 SASEGT. CDR3 loop: CASSEALGRDTEAFF. CDR3 sequence (DNA): TGTGCCAGCAGTGAAGCGCTAGGTCGGGACACTGAAGCTTTCTTT.